A selection of T cell receptor beta chains follows, all from one sample in a study of tumor and adjacent non-tumor tissue in lung cancer. From the multiplex PCR reads, TCRdb called clonotypes with MiXCR, one entry per CDR3 protein. The profile shows around 99,000 distinct CDR3 sequences, about 64% of them singletons. The sample was distant non-tumor lung tissue. The source of these receptors is a man between 60 and 75 years old with non-small cell lung cancer. Each CDR3 is given with its conserved first and last residue. The D gene is left open where the match is weak. The size entry is marked missing in some rows and otherwise reads once, few, many or a size class.

>TRBV6-6|TRBJ2-2|TRBD1|few
TGTGCCATAAGACAGGGAAGGATCATCGGAGAGCTGTTTTTT
CAIRQGRIIGELFF
>TRBV6-5|TRBJ2-1|TRBD2|many
TGTGCCAGACGCCACGGGACTAGCGGGAGTATACGGGTAGATGAGCAGTTCTTC
CARRHGTSGSIRVDEQFF
>TRBV11-2|TRBJ2-7|NA|NA
TGTGCCAGCAGCTTAGACCAGGGGGGCAGGTACGAGCAGTACTTC
CASSLDQGGRYEQYF
>TRBV7-2|TRBJ1-2|TRBD1|NA
TGTGCCAGTAGTAAGGGACAGGGAATTGGCTACACCTTC
CASSKGQGIGYTF
>TRBV5-6|TRBJ1-1|NA|once
TGTGCCAGCATCATCGTGACCGAAGCTTTCTTT
CASIIVTEAFF
>TRBV11-2|TRBJ2-1|TRBD1|NA
TGTGCCAGCAGCCTCGGACAGGTAATTTCAAGGGATGAGCAGTTCTTC
CASSLGQVISRDEQFF
>TRBV12-3/TRBV12-4|TRBJ2-2|NA|many
TGTGCCAGCAGGGCCAGCCAGGCCCGAGAGCTGTTTTTT
CASRASQARELFF
>TRBV11-2|TRBJ2-1|TRBD2|NA
TGTGCCAGCAGCTTAGCGGGCGAGTTAGGGAGGGGCTCCTACAATGAGCAGTTCTTC
CASSLAGELGRGSYNEQFF
>TRBV5-1|TRBJ2-2|NA|NA
TGCGCCAGCAGTGTTAACACCGGGGAGCTGTTTTTT
CASSVNTGELFF
>TRBV12-3/TRBV12-4|TRBJ1-3|NA|NA
TGTGTCAGCAGTTTAGCGCGGAAAGGAAACATCATATATTTT
CVSSLARKGNIIYF
>TRBV6-1|TRBJ2-2|NA|NA
TGTACCAGCAGTGATGGGGGCGACACCGGGGAGCTGTTTTTT
CTSSDGGDTGELFF
>TRBV12-3/TRBV12-4|TRBJ2-1|TRBD2|many
TGTGCCAGCAGCCCTACTAGCGGGAGGCTTAATGAGCAGTTCTTC
CASSPTSGRLNEQFF
>TRBV12-3/TRBV12-4|TRBJ1-2|NA|NA
TGCGTCAGCAGTCTAGGGGATGGCTACACCTTC
CVSSLGDGYTF
>TRBV6-2/TRBV6-3|TRBJ2-1|NA|NA
TGTACCAGCAGCCCCCGACCCGGAGACGACCGCCGGCAGTTCTTC
CTSSPRPGDDRRQFF
>TRBV6-6|TRBJ1-1|NA|NA
TGTGCCAGCAGCTCGTTCAGGGGAGGGAAAACTGAAGCTTTCTTT
CASSSFRGGKTEAFF
>TRBV11-1|TRBJ2-7|NA|NA
TGTACCAGCAACTTTCCCGGCGGCGTCTACGAGCAGTACTTC
CTSNFPGGVYEQYF
>TRBV11-1|TRBJ1-1|NA|NA
TGTGCCAGCAGCTTATCGGCGGGCGAGACTCAAGCTTTATTC
CASSLSAGETQALF
>TRBV2|TRBJ2-2|NA|NA
TGTGCCAGCACAGATACTGGGGAGCTGTTTTTT
CASTDTGELFF
>TRBV12-3/TRBV12-4|TRBJ2-7|NA|NA
TGTACCAGTAGTTTAGTTGACACAGCCTACGAGCAGTACTTC
CTSSLVDTAYEQYF
>TRBV6-5|TRBJ2-7|NA|many
TGTGCCAGCAGTTACTCACCAGCACTTACAGGAGCCTACGAGCAGTACTTC
CASSYSPALTGAYEQYF
>TRBV11-2|TRBJ1-2|NA|NA
TGTGCCGGCAACCTAGATACGAGAGTCTATGGCTACACCTTC
CAGNLDTRVYGYTF
>TRBV10-2|TRBJ1-1|NA|NA
TGCGCCAGCAGTGATGACGGCATGAACACTGAAGTTTTATTT
CASSDDGMNTEVLF
>TRBV20-1|TRBJ2-7|NA|NA
TGCAGTGCTAGAGGAGTTCAGGGCAACGAGCAGTACTTC
CSARGVQGNEQYF
>TRBV5-1|TRBJ1-1|NA|few
TGCGCCAGCAGCTTGGATATGGATATCACTGAAGCTTTCTTT
CASSLDMDITEAFF
>TRBV11-2|TRBJ1-6|TRBD1|NA
TGTGCAAGCAGCCCGTGGGGGACAGGGGGCCTTAATTCGCCCCTCCACTTT
CASSPWGTGGLNSPLHF
>TRBV5-5|TRBJ1-2|NA|NA
TGTGCCAGCAGCCCTGATACCGGGGGGTATGGCTGCACCTTC
CASSPDTGGYGCTF
>TRBV6-5|TRBJ1-1|NA|NA
TGTGTCAAAAATTCGGTGAACACTGAAGCTTTCTTT
CVKNSVNTEAFF
>TRBV12-3/TRBV12-4|TRBJ2-7|TRBD1|NA
TGTGCCAGCAGTCCCCATAACCCCCGACAGGGTAGACACAAGCAGTACTTC
CASSPHNPRQGRHKQYF
>TRBV18|TRBJ1-1|NA|NA
TGTGCCAGCTCAAGAGATGGAACGAACACTGAAGCTTTCTTT
CASSRDGTNTEAFF
>TRBV7-9|TRBJ2-5|NA|NA
TGTGCCAGCAGCTTTTCAGGGGCAGGCCAAGAGACCCAGTACTTC
CASSFSGAGQETQYF
>TRBV14|TRBJ1-2|TRBD1|many
TGTGCCAGCAGCCAAGAACAGGGGCCCTATGGCTACACCTTC
CASSQEQGPYGYTF
>TRBV11-2|TRBJ2-2|TRBD2|NA
TGTGCCAGCAACTCGGGACTAGCGGGAGCGATGAACATCGGGGAGCTGTTTTTT
CASNSGLAGAMNIGELFF
>TRBV4-2|TRBJ2-4|NA|NA
TGTGCCAGGAGTCAAGCGCAGGCTAGCGAATCGTTAGCCAAAAACATTCAGTACTTC
CARSQAQASESLAKNIQYF
>TRBV12-3/TRBV12-4|TRBJ2-7|TRBD2|NA
TGTGTCAGCAGTCCCGGGACTAGCGTCCACGTGCAGTACTTC
CVSSPGTSVHVQYF
>TRBV6-2/TRBV6-3|TRBJ2-1|NA|NA
TGTGCCAACACCGCGACGGGACTGGCCAATGTGCAGTTCTTC
CANTATGLANVQFF
>TRBV11-3|TRBJ2-3|NA|once
TGTGCCAGCGGGTCTAGCACATATGCGCAGTATTTT
CASGSSTYAQYF
>TRBV7-2|TRBJ2-1|TRBD2|few
TGTGCCAGCAGCCGGGGGGGCGGGGAAACGAATGAGCAGTTCTTC
CASSRGGGETNEQFF
>TRBV29-1|TRBJ2-1|NA|NA
TGCAGCGGTGTATGGGGGGCCCGGTACAATGAGCAGTTCTTC
CSGVWGARYNEQFF